This entry concerns a single TCR beta chain. The data stem from a study of control samples from healthy donors and cancer patients. Clones were sequenced by immunoSEQ multiplex PCR, and TCRdb holds only the in-frame ones, with some missing. In the table there are about 110,000 clones, approximately 87% of which are singletons. Sequencing was carried out using PBMCs. The clonotype was recovered from a woman aged 55-70 years with lung cancer.

The CDR3 loop reads CASSPVAGRETQYF. The CDR3, as DNA: TGTGCCAGCTCACCAGTGGCAGGTCGGGAGACCCAGTACTTC. The chain links TRBV18 to TRBJ2-5, with D hard to call. This CDR3 region has 14 residues. Between the trimmed V and J ends, which lost 2 bases and 5 bases, there was a span of 12 bases. From germline, CDR1 is KGHSH and CDR2 LQKENI.